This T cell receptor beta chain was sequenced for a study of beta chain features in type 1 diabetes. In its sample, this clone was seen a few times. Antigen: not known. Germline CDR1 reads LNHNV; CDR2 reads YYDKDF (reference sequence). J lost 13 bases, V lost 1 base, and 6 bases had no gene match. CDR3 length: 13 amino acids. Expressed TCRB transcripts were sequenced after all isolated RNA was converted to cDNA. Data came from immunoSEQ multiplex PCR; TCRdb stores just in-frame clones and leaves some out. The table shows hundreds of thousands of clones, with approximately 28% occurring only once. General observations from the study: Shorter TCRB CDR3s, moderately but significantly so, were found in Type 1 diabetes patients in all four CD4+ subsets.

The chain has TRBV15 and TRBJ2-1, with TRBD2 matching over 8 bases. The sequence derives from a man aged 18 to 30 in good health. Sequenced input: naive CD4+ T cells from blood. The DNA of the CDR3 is TGTGCCACCAGCAGAGGTGGGACTAGGGACCAGTTCTTC. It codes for CATSRGGTRDQFF.